This TCR beta chain was documented in a study of identical twins. Study findings and constraints: Zero-insertion analyses were open to partial confounding by invariant MAIT and iNKT cells.

This clonotype was detected ten times or more. The antigen is unknown. J lost 2 bases, V lost 1 base, and 4 bases had no gene match. Germline V gene lookup returns CDR1 SGHTA and CDR2 FQGNSA. This CDR3 spans 15 amino acids. TCRdb itself ran the 5' RACE reads through MiXCR, one entry per CDR3 protein. The sample lists a few hundred thousand distinct CDR3 sequences, 9.5% to 15% occurring once. Another study also made use of these data, one on yellow fever vaccine responses in identical twins.

The sample taken for sequencing was memory (CD45RO+) T cells sorted from blood. The rearrangement joins TRBV7-2 to TRBJ2-7; 8 bases map to TRBD2. The sequence was collected from a woman aged 18-30 years in good health. The CDR3 is CASSLERGRTYEQYF. The CDR3, as DNA: TGTGCCAGCAGCTTAGAACGCGGGAGGACCTACGAGCAGTACTTC. Looking up the rest from reference TRBV7-2 and TRBJ2-7 gives the full variable domain: GAGVSQSPSNKVTEKGKDVELRCDPISGHTALYWYRQSLGQGLEFLIYFQGNSAPDKSGLPSDRFSAERTGGSVSTLTIQRTQQEDSAVYLCASSLERGRTYEQYFGPGTRLTVT.